This TCR beta chain was sequenced for a study of T cell responses to AZD1222 COVID-19 vaccine. Of note for this clone: Antigen: not known.

Overall study findings and caveats: Donors were chiefly white British, with a greater number of females, and clonal diversity was perhaps underestimated. Spike was spanned by vaccine-associated CD4 TCRs, with dominance at 160-218 and 743-854.

Germline loops: CDR1 MNHEY, CDR2 SMNVEV (reference sequence). Trimming removed 4 bases at V and 3 bases at J, with 6 bases between. The CDR3 is made up of 13 amino acids. Repertoires were generated with immunoSEQ multiplex PCR, while TCRdb's copy carries only in-frame clones and drops some. The sample records around 170,000 clones, approximately 91% being singletons. The chain is built from TRBV27 and TRBJ2-2; D is unresolved. The sample was peripheral blood, taken 28 days after the second AZD1222 dose. The clonotype originates from an adult who received the AZD1222 COVID-19 vaccine. CDR3 in DNA: TGTGCCAGCAGTTCAACCTACACCGGGGAGCTGTTTTTT. This translates into CASSSTYTGELFF.